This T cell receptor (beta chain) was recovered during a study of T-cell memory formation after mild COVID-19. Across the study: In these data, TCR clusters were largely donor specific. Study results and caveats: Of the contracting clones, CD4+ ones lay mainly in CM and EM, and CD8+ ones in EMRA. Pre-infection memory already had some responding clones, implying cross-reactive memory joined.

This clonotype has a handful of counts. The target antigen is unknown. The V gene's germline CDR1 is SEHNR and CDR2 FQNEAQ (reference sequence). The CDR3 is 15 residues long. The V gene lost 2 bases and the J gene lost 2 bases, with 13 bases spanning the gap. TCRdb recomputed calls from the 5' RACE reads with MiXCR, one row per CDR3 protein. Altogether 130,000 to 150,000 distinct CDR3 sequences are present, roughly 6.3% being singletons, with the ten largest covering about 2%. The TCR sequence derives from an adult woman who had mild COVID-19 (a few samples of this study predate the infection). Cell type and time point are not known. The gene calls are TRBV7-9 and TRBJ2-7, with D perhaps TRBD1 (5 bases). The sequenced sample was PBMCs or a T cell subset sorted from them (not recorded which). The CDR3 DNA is TGTGCCAGCAGCTTATCCAACAGGTACCCCTACGAGCAGTACTTC. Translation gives CASSLSNRYPYEQYF.